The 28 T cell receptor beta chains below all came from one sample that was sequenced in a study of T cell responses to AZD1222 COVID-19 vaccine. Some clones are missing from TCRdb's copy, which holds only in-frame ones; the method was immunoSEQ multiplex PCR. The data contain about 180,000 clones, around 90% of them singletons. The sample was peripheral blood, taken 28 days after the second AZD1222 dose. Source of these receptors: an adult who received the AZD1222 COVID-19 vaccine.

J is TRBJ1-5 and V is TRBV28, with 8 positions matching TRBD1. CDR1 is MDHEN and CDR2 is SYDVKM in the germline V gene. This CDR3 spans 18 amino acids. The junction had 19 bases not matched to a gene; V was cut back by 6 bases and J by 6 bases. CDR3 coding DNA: TGTGCCAGCAGCCGGGCTGGTTGGCAGGGGGCGGTCGGTCAGCCCCAGCATTTT. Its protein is CASSRAGWQGAVGQPQHF.

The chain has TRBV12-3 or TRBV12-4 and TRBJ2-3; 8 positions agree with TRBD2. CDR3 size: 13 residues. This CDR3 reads CASLRGGTDTQYF. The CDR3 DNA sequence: TGTGCTTCATTGCGGGGGGGCACAGATACGCAGTATTTT.

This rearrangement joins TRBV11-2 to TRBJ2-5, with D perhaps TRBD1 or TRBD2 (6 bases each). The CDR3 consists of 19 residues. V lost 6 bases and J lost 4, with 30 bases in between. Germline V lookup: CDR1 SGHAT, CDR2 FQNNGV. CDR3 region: CASRAMSLGGRGYVETQYF. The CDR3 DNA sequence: TGTGCCAGCAGGGCAATGTCTCTGGGAGGCAGGGGTTACGTAGAGACCCAGTACTTC.

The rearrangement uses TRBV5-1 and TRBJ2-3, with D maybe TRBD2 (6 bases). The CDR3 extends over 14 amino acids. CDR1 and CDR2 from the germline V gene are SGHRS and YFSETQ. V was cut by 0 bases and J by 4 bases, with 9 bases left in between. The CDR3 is CASSLGPGADTQYF. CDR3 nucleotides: TGCGCCAGCAGCTTGGGGCCGGGGGCAGATACGCAGTATTTT.

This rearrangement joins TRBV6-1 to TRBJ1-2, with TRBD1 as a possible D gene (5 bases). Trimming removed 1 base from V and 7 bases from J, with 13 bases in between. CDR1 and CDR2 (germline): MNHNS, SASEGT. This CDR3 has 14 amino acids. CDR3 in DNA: TGTGCCAGCAGTGAAGTGGCGGGGCTTACTGGCTACACCTTC. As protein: CASSEVAGLTGYTF.

CDR3 in amino acids: CASSLQGAANTEAFF. The CDR3, as DNA: TGTGCCAGCAGCCTTCAGGGGGCCGCGAACACTGAAGCTTTCTTT. The chain is built from TRBV7-2 and TRBJ1-1; 8 bases are shared with TRBD1. J lost 1 base, V lost 5 bases, and 6 bases had no gene match. There are 15 residues in the CDR3. Germline V gene data show CDR1 as SGHTA and CDR2 as FQGNSA.

For the CDR3, the DNA is TGTGCCAGCAGTTGGTTAGGGAGGAGCACTGAAGCTTTCTTT. Translating gives CASSWLGRSTEAFF. V usage is TRBV6-5 and J usage is TRBJ1-1; unclear D gene. The CDR3 is 14 amino acids. V lost 4 bases and J lost 4, with 13 bases in between. Germline values: CDR1 MNHEY, CDR2 SVGAGI.

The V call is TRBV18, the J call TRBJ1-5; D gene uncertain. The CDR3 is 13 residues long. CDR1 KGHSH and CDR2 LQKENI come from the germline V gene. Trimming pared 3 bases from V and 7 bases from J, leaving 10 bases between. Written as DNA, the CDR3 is TGTGCCAGCTCACCCACTCTCGACCAGCCCCAGCATTTT. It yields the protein CASSPTLDQPQHF.

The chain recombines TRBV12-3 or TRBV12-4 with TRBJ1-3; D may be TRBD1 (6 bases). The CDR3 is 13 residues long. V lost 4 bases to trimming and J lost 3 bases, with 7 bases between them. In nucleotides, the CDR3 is TGTGCCAGCAGTTGGACAGTTGGAAACACCATATATTTT. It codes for CASSWTVGNTIYF.

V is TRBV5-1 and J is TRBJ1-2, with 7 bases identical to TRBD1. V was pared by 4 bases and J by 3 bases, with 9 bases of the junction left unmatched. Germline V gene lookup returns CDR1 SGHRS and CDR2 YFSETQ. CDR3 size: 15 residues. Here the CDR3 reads CASSVPGQPYYGYTF. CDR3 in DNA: TGCGCCAGCAGCGTTCCGGGACAGCCATACTATGGCTACACCTTC.

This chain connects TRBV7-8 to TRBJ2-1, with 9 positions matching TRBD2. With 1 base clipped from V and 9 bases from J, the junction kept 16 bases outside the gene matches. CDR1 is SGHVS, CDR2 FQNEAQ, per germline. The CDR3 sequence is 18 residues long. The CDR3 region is CASSLGRLGLAGSSEQFF. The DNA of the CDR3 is TGTGCCAGCAGCTTAGGACGCCTGGGCCTAGCGGGAAGCAGTGAGCAGTTCTTC.

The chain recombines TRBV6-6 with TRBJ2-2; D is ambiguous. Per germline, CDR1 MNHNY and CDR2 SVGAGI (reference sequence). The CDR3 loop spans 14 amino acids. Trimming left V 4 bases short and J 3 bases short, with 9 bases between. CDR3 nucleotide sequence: TGTGCCAGCAGTTTGGGGTACGACACCGGGGAGCTGTTTTTT. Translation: CASSLGYDTGELFF.

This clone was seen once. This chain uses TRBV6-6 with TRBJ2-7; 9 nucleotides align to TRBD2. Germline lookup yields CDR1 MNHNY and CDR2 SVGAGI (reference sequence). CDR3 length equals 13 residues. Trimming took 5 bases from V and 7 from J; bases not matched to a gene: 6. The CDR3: CASSGFLAGEQYF. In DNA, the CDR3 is TGTGCCAGCAGTGGTTTCCTAGCGGGGGAGCAGTACTTC.

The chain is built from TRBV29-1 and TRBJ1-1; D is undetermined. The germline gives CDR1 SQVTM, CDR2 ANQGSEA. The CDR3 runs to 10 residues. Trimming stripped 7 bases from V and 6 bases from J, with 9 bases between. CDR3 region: CSAHRAEAFF. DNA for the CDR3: TGCAGCGCCCACAGAGCTGAAGCTTTCTTT. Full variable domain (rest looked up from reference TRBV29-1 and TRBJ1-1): SAVISQKPSRDICQRGTSLTIQCQVDSQVTMMFWYRQQPGQSLTLIATANQGSEATYESGFVIDKFPISRPNLTFSTLTVSNMSPEDSSIYLCSAHRAEAFFGQGTRLTVV.

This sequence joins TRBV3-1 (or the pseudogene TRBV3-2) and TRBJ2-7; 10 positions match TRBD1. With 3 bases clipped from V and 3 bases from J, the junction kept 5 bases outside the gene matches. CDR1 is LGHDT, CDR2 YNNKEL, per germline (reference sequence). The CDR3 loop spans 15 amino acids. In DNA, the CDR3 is TGTGCCAGCAGCCAGGGACAGGGGTGGTACTACGAGCAGTACTTC. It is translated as CASSQGQGWYYEQYF.

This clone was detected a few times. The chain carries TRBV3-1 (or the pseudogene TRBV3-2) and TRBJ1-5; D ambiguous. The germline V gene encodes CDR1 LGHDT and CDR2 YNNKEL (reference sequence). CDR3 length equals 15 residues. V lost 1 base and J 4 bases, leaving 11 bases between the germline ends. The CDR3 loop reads CASSQGAPGNQPQHF. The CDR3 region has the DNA TGTGCCAGCAGCCAAGGGGCCCCGGGGAATCAGCCCCAGCATTTT.

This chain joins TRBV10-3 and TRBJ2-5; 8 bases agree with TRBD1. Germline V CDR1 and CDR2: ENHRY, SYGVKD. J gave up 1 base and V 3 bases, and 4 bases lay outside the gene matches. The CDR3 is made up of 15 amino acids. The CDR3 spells CAISETGGPQETQYF. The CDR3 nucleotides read TGTGCCATCAGTGAAACAGGGGGTCCCCAAGAGACCCAGTACTTC.

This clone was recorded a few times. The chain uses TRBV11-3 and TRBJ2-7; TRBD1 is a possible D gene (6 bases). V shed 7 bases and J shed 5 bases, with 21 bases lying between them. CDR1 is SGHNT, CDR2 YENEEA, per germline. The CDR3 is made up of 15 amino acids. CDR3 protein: CASKYSQGGSDEQYF. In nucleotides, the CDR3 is TGTGCCAGCAAGTACAGTCAAGGGGGATCTGACGAGCAGTACTTC.

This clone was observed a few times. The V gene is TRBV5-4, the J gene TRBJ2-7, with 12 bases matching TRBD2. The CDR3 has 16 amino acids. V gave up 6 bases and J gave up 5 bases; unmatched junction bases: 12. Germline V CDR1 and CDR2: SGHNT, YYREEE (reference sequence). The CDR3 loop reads CASTSAASGRDHEQYF. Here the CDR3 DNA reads TGTGCCAGCACCTCCGCGGCTAGCGGGAGGGATCACGAGCAGTACTTC.

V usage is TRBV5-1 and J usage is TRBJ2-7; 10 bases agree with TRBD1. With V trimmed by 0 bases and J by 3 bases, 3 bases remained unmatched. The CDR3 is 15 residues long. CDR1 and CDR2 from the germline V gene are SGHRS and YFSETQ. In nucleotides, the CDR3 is TGCGCCAGCAGCTTGGTCGGGACAGGGGACTACGAGCAGTACTTC. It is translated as CASSLVGTGDYEQYF.

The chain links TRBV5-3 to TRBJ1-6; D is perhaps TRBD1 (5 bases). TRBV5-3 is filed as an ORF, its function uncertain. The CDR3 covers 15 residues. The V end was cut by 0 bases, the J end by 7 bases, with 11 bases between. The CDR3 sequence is CARSLEMAGNSPLHF. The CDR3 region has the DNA TGTGCCAGAAGCTTGGAGATGGCAGGGAATTCACCCCTCCACTTT.

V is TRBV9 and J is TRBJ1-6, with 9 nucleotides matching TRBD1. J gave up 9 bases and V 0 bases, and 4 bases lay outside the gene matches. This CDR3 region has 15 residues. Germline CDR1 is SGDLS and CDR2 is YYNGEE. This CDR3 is CASSVGPGQGSPLHF. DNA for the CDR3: TGTGCCAGCAGCGTAGGACCGGGACAGGGTTCACCCCTCCACTTT.

The CDR3, as DNA: TGTGCCAGCAGTGAACCGGGTGGCCAGGGGTCCACTGAAGCTTTCTTT. It translates to CASSEPGGQGSTEAFF. The rearrangement links TRBV2 to TRBJ1-1; the D gene is possibly TRBD1 (6 bases). The V end was cut by 2 bases, the J end by 4 bases, with 17 bases between. CDR3 length: 16 residues. Germline CDR1 SNHLY, CDR2 FYNNEI.

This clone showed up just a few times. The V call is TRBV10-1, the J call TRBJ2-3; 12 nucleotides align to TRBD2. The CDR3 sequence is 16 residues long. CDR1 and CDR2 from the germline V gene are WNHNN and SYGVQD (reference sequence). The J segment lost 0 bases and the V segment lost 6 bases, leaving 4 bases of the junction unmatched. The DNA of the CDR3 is TGCGCCAGCAGCCGCGGACTAGCGGGAAGCACAGATACGCAGTATTTT. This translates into CASSRGLAGSTDTQYF.

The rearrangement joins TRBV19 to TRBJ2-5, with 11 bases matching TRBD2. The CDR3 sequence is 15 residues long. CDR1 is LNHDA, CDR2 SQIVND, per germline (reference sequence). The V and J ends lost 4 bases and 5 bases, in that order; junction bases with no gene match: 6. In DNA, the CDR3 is TGTGCCAGTAGTACGGGACTAGCGGTTTGGGAGACCCAGTACTTC. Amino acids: CASSTGLAVWETQYF. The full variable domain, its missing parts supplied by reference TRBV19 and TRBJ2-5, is DGGITQSPKYLFRKEGQNVTLSCEQNLNHDAMYWYRQDPGQGLRLIYYSQIVNDFQKGDIAEGYSVSREKKESFPLTVTSAQKNPTAFYLCASSTGLAVWETQYFGPGTRLLVL.

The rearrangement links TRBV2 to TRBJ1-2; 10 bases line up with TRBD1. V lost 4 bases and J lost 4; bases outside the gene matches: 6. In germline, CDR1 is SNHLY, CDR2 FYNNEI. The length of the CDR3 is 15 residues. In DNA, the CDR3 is TGTGCCAGCAGTGTGGACAGGGGGTTGGGCTATGGCTACACCTTC. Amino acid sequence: CASSVDRGLGYGYTF.

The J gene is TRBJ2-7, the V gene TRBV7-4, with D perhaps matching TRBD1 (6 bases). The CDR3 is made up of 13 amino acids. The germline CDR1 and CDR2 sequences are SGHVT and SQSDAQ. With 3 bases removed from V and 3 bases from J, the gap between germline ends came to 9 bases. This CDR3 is CASSFHRVYEQYF. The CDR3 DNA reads TGTGCCAGCAGCTTCCACAGGGTCTACGAGCAGTACTTC.

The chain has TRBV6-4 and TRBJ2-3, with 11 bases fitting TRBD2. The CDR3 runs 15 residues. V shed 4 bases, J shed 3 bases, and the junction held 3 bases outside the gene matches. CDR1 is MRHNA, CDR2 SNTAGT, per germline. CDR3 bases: TGTGCCAGCAGTGTAGCGGGAGGGGAAACAGATACGCAGTATTTT. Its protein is CASSVAGGETDTQYF.